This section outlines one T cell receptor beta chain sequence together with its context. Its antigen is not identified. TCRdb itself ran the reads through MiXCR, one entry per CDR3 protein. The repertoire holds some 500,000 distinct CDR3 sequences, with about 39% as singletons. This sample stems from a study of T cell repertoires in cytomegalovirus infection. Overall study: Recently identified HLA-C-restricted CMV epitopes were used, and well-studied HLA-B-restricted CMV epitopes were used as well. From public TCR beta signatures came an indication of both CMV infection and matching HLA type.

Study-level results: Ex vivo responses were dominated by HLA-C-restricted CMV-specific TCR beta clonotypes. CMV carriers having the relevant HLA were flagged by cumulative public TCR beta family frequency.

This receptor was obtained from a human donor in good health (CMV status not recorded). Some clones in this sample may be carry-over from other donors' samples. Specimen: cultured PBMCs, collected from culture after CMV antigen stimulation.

CDR3 DNA: TGTGCCAGCAGGTCCGGGACAGTGAACACTGAAGCTTTCTTT. This codes for CASRSGTVNTEAFF. The rearrangement links TRBV12-3 or TRBV12-4 to TRBJ1-1, with 7 nucleotides matching TRBD1. Trimming took 6 bases from V and 0 from J; bases not matched to a gene: 4. The CDR3 contains 14 residues.